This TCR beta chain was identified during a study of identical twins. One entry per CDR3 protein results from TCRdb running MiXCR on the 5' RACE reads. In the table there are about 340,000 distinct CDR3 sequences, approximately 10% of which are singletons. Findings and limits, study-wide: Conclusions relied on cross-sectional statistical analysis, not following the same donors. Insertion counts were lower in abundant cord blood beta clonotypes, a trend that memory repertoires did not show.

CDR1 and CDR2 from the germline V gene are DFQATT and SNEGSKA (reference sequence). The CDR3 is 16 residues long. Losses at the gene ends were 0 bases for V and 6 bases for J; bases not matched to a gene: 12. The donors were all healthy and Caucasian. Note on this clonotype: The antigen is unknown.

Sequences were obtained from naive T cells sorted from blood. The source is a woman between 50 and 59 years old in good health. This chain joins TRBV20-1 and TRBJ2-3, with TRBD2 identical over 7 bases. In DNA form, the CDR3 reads TGCAGTGCTAGAGATCCCGCGACTAGCCATAAGGATACGCAGTATTTT. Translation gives CSARDPATSHKDTQYF.